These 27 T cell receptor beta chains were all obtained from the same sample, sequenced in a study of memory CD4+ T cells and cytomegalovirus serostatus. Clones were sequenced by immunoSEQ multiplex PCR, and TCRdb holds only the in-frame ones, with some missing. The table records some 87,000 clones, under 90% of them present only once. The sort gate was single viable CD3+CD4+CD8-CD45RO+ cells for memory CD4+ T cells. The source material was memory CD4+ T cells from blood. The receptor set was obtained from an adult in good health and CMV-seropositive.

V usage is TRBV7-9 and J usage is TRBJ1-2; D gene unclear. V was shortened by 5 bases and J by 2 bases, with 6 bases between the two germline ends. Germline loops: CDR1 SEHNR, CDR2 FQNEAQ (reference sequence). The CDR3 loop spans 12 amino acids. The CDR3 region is CASSNSNYGYTF. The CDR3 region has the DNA TGTGCCAGCAGCAATTCAAACTATGGCTACACCTTC.

CDR3 amino acids: CASSHVTGTNEKLFF. CDR3 nucleotide sequence: TGTGCCAGCAGCCACGTCACAGGGACTAATGAAAAACTGTTTTTT. The gene calls are TRBV16 and TRBJ1-4, with D tentatively TRBD1 (6 bases). The CDR3 runs 15 residues. Germline CDR1 is KGHSY and CDR2 is FQNENV. Trimming pared 3 bases from V and 2 bases from J, leaving 10 bases between.

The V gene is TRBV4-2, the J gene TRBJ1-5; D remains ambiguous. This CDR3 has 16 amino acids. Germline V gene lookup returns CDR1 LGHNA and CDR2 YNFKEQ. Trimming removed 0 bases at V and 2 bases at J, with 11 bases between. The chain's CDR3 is CASSQEGMLGNQPQHF. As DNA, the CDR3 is TGTGCCAGCAGCCAAGAGGGAATGCTGGGCAATCAGCCCCAGCATTTT.

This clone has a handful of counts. Written as DNA, the CDR3 is TGTGCCAGCAGTCTAACCGGGAGTCACTATGGCTACACCTTC. It codes for CASSLTGSHYGYTF. This chain joins TRBV28 and TRBJ1-2; D unclear. This CDR3 has 14 amino acids. Germline V lookup: CDR1 MDHEN, CDR2 SYDVKM. Trimming shortened V by 5 bases and J by 3 bases, and 13 bases separated the two germline ends.

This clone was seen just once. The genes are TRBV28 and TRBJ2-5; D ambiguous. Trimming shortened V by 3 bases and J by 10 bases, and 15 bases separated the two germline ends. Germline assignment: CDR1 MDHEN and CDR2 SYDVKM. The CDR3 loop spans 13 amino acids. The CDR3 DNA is TGTGCCAGCAGTTTGGGGATAGTCCGTGGCCAGTACTTC. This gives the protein CASSLGIVRGQYF. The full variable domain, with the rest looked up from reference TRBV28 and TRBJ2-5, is DVKVTQSSRYLVKRTGEKVFLECVQDMDHENMFWYRQDPGLGLRLIYFSYDVKMKEKGDIPEGYSVSREKKERFSLILESASTNQTSMYLCASSLGIVRGQYFGPGTRLLVL.

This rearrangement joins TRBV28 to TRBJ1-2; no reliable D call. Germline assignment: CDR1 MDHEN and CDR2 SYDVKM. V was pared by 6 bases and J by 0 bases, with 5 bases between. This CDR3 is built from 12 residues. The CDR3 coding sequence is TGTGCCAGCAGAAAACCTAACTATGGCTACACCTTC. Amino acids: CASRKPNYGYTF.

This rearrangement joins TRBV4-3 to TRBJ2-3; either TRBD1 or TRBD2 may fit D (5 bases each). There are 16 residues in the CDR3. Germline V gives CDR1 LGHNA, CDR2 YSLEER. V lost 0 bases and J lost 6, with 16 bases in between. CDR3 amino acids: CASSQESGPLRDTQYF. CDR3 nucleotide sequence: TGCGCCAGCAGCCAAGAGTCGGGACCACTTAGGGATACGCAGTATTTT.

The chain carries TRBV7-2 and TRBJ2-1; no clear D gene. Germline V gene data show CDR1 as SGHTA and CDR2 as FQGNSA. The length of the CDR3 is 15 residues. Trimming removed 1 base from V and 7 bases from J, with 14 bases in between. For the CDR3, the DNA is TGTGCCAGCAGCTTAGATTGGGCAGCGAGGAATGAGCAGTTCTTC. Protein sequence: CASSLDWAARNEQFF.

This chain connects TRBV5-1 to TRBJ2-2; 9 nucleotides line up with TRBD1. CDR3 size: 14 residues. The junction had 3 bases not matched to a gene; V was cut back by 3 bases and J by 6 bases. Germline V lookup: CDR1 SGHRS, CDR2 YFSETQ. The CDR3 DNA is TGCGCCAGCAGCTCCTACAGGGGGCCCGGGGAGCTGTTTTTT. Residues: CASSSYRGPGELFF.

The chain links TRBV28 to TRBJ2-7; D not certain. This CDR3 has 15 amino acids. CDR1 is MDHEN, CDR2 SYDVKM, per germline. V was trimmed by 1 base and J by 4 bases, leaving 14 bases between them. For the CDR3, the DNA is TGTGCCAGCAGTTTATCCGTCGCAGGCCGATACGAGCAGTACTTC. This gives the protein CASSLSVAGRYEQYF.

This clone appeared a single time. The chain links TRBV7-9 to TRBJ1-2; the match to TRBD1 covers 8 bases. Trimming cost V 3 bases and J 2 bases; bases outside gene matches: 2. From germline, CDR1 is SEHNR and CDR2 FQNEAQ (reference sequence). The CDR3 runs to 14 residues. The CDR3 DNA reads TGTGCCAGCAGCTTGGGACAGGTCAACTATGGCTACACCTTC. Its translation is CASSLGQVNYGYTF.

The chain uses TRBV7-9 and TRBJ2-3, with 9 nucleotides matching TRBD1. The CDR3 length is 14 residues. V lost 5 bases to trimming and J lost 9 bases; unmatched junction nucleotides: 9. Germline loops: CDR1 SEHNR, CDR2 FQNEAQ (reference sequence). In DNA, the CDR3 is TGTGCCAGCAGCCTGGGACAGGGAACCCAAACGCAGTATTTT. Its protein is CASSLGQGTQTQYF.

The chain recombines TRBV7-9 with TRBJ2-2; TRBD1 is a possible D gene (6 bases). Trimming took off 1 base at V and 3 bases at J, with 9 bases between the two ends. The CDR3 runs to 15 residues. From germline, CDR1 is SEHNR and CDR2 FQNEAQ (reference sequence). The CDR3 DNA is TGTGCCAGCAGCTTAGGGGACACGGACACCGGGGAGCTGTTTTTT. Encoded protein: CASSLGDTDTGELFF.

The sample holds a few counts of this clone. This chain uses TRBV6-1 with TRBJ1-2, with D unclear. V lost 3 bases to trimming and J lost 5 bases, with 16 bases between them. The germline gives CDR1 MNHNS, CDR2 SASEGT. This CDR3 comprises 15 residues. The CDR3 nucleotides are TGTGCCAGCAGTGATACCGGGCCTCAAGGGTATGGCTACACCTTC. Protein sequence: CASSDTGPQGYGYTF.

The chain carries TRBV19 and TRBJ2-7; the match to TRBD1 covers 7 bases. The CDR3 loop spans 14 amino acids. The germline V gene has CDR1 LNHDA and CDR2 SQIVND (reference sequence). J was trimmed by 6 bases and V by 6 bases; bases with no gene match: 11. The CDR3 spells CASSGQAQAGEQYF. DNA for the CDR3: TGTGCCAGTAGCGGACAGGCCCAAGCTGGCGAGCAGTACTTC.

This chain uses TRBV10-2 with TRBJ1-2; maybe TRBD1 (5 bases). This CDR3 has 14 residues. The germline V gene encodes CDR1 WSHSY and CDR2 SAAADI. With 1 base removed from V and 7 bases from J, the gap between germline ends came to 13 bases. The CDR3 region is CASSELGRGSGYTF. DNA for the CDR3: TGCGCCAGCAGTGAGTTGGGGAGGGGATCTGGCTACACCTTC.

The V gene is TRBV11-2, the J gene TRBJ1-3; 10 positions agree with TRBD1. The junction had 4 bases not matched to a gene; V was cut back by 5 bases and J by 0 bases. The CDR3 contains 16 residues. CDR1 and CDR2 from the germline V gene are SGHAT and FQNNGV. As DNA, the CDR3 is TGTGCCAGCAGCCCGGACAGGGGGTTCTCTGGAAACACCATATATTTT. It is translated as CASSPDRGFSGNTIYF.

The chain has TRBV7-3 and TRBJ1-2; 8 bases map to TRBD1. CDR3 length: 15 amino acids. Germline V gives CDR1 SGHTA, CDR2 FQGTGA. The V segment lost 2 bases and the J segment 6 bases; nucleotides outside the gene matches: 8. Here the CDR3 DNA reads TGTGCCAGCAGCTTATTCCAGGGGGCAAACGATGGCTACACCTTC. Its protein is CASSLFQGANDGYTF. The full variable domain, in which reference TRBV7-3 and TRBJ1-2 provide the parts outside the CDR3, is GAGVSQTPSNKVTEKGKYVELRCDPISGHTALYWYRQSLGQGPEFLIYFQGTGAADDSGLPNDRFFAVRPEGSVSTLKIQRTERGDSAVYLCASSLFQGANDGYTFGSGTRLTVV.

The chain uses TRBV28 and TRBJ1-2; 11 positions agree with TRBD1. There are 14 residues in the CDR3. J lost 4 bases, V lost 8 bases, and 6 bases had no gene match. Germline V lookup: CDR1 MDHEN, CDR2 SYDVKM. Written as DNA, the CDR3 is TGTGCCAGCCGGGACAGGGGGGTTCCCTATGGCTACACCTTC. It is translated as CASRDRGVPYGYTF.

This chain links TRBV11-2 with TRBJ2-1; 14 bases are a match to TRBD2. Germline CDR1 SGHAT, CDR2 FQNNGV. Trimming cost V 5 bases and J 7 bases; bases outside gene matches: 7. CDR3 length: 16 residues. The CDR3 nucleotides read TGTGCCAGCAGCACTTGGGGGACTAGCGGGAGTAATGAGCAGTTCTTC. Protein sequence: CASSTWGTSGSNEQFF.

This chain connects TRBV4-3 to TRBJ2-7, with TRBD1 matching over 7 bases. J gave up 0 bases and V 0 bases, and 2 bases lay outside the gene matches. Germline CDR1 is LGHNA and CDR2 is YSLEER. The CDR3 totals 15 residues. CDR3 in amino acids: CASSQEQGSSYEQYF. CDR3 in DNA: TGCGCCAGCAGCCAAGAACAGGGGAGCTCCTACGAGCAGTACTTC.

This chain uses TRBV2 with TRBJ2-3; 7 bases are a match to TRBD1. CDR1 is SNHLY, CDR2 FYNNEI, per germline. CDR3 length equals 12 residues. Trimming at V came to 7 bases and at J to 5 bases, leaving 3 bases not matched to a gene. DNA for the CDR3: TGTGCCAGCAAGACAGGGATAGATACGCAGTATTTT. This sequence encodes CASKTGIDTQYF.

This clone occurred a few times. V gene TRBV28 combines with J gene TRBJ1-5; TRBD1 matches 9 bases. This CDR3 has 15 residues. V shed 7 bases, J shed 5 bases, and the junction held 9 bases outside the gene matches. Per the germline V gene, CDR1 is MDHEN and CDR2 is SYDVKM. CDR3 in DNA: TGTGCCAGCATTCCGGGACAGGGAAACTATCAGCCCCAGCATTTT. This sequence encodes CASIPGQGNYQPQHF.

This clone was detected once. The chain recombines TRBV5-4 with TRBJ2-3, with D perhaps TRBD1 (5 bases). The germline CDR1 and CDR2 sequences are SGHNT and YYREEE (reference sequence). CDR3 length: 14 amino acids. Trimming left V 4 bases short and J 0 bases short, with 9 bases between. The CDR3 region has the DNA TGTGCCAGCAGCGACAGAGCTAGCACAGATACGCAGTATTTT. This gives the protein CASSDRASTDTQYF.

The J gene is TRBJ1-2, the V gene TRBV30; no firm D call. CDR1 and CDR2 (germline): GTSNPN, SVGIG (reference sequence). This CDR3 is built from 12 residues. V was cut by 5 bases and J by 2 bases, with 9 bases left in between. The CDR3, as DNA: TGTGCCTGGGGGGTCGGAAACTATGGCTACACCTTC. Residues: CAWGVGNYGYTF.

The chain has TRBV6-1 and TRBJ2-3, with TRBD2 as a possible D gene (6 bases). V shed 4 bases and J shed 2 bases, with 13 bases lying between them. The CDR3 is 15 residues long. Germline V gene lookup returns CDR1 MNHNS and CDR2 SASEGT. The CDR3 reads CASSGGGAATDTQYF. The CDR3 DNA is TGTGCCAGCAGTGGGGGCGGGGCAGCCACAGATACGCAGTATTTT.

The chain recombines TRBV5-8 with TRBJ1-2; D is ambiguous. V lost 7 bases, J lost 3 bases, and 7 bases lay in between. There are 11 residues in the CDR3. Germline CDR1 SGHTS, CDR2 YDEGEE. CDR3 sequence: CASANYYGYTF. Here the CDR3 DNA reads TGTGCCAGCGCCAATTACTATGGCTACACCTTC. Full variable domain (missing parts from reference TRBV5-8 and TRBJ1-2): EAGVTQSPTHLIKTRGQQATLRCSPISGHTSVYWYQQALGLGLQFLLWYDEGEERNRGNFPPRFSGRQFPNYSSELNVNALELEDSALYLCASANYYGYTFGSGTRLTVV.